These T cell receptor beta chains were read from a single sample in a study of blood T cell repertoires in COVID-19. Repertoires were generated with immunoSEQ multiplex PCR, while TCRdb's copy carries only in-frame clones and drops some. Counted here are some 350,000 clones, almost 90% occurring once; the ten biggest clones make up 7% to 8%. Sequenced: peripheral blood. These receptors all stem from a woman in her seventies with COVID-19, enrolled during active disease. Both conserved end residues are part of each CDR3. The order of the fields is V gene, J gene, clone size, D gene, CDR3 protein, CDR3 DNA. The D gene is left open where the match is weak. Clone size appears in some rows only: once, few, many, or a class for an expanded clone.

TRBV9	TRBJ1-4	-	-	CASSVGQNNEKLFF	TGTGCCAGCAGCGTAGGACAAAATAATGAAAAACTGTTTTTT
TRBV9	TRBJ2-2	-	TRBD1	CASSVGGTGIDTGELFF	TGTGCCAGCAGCGTAGGGGGGACAGGGATTGACACCGGGGAGCTGTTTTTT
TRBV2	TRBJ2-7	-	-	CASSGTQDHEQYF	TGTGCCAGCAGTGGGACTCAGGACCACGAGCAGTACTTC
TRBV11-2	TRBJ1-4	once	TRBD1	CASSLYRGTGGEKLFF	TGTGCCAGCAGCTTATATCGCGGGACAGGTGGTGAAAAACTGTTTTTT
TRBV19	TRBJ1-5	-	-	CASSVGGGQPQHF	TGTGCCAGTAGTGTGGGGGGAGGACAGCCCCAGCATTTT
TRBV29-1	TRBJ2-7	-	TRBD1	CSVVTGTGGLSYEQYF	TGCAGCGTGGTGACCGGGACAGGGGGCTTATCCTACGAGCAGTACTTC
TRBV15	TRBJ1-4	-	-	CATSPNAANEKLFF	TGTGCCACCAGTCCGAACGCGGCTAATGAAAAACTGTTTTTT
TRBV6-5	TRBJ2-2	-	-	CASSYSVRIDTGELFF	TGTGCCAGCAGTTACTCGGTCAGAATTGACACCGGGGAGCTGTTTTTT
TRBV19	TRBJ1-1	few	-	CASSYLSSEAFF	TGTGCCAGTAGCTACCTGAGCTCTGAAGCTTTCTTT
TRBV3-1/TRBV3-2	TRBJ2-7	-	TRBD2	CASSLPGLAAYEQYF	TGTGCCAGCAGCCTCCCGGGACTAGCGGCGTACGAGCAGTACTTC
TRBV19	TRBJ1-4	-	TRBD1	CASRLRGPREKLFF	TGTGCCAGCCGACTCAGGGGGCCAAGGGAAAAACTGTTTTTT
TRBV5-1	TRBJ1-1	-	-	CASSLQTAPNTEAFF	TGCGCCAGCAGCCTACAGACAGCTCCAAACACTGAAGCTTTCTTT
TRBV9	TRBJ1-2	-	-	CASSSASDTANYGYTF	TGTGCCAGCAGCTCGGCCTCGGACACAGCTAACTATGGCTACACCTTC
TRBV25-1	TRBJ1-2	-	-	CASPPSPGTNFGYTF	TGTGCCAGCCCCCCGAGCCCCGGGACAAATTTTGGCTACACCTTC
TRBV24-1	TRBJ1-1	-	-	CATSDFDSNEAFF	TGTGCCACCAGTGACTTCGACAGTAATGAAGCTTTCTTT
TRBV7-3	TRBJ1-1	once	TRBD1	CASSPGTDFEAFF	TGTGCCAGCAGCCCCGGGACAGATTTTGAAGCTTTCTTT
TRBV28	TRBJ1-2	-	-	CASSLEGVPYGYTF	TGTGCCAGCAGTCTAGAGGGGGTCCCCTATGGCTACACCTTC
TRBV6-5	TRBJ1-6	-	-	CASSTRDNSPLHF	TGTGCCAGCAGCACCCGGGATAATTCACCCCTCCACTTT
TRBV29-1	TRBJ1-4	-	TRBD1	CSVEATGVREKLFF	TGCAGCGTTGAAGCTACAGGGGTACGCGAAAAACTGTTTTTT
TRBV5-4	TRBJ2-5	-	-	CASSDTQETQYF	TGTGCCAGCAGCGACACGCAAGAGACCCAGTACTTC
TRBV6-2/TRBV6-3	TRBJ2-5	-	TRBD1	CASSEEGAGAETQYF	TGTGCCAGCAGCGAAGAGGGGGCCGGGGCAGAGACCCAGTACTTC
TRBV28	TRBJ2-1	-	-	CASSLMGANYNEQFF	TGTGCCAGCAGTTTAATGGGGGCCAACTACAATGAGCAGTTCTTC
TRBV28	TRBJ1-5	-	-	CASSLLGGGYQPQHF	TGTGCCAGCAGTTTATTGGGCGGGGGATATCAGCCCCAGCATTTT
TRBV6-2/TRBV6-3	TRBJ2-2	once	-	CASSYWGHITGELFF	TGTGCCAGCAGTTACTGGGGACATATAACCGGGGAGCTGTTTTTT
TRBV12-3/TRBV12-4	TRBJ2-2	-	TRBD1	CASVTGDTGELFF	TGTGCCAGCGTCACAGGGGACACCGGGGAGCTGTTTTTT
TRBV5-8	TRBJ1-3	-	TRBD1	CASSLGTGVLFSGNTIYF	TGTGCCAGCAGCTTGGGGACAGGGGTCCTTTTCTCTGGAAACACCATATATTTT
TRBV27	TRBJ2-5	-	-	CASSLPGVKTQYF	TGTGCCAGCAGTTTACCAGGGGTAAAGACCCAGTACTTC
TRBV20-1	TRBJ2-7	few	TRBD2	CSASPGTTGYEQYF	TGCAGTGCTAGTCCCGGGACTACCGGATACGAGCAGTACTTC
TRBV28	TRBJ2-7	once	TRBD1	CASSFGTVSYEQYF	TGTGCCAGCAGTTTTGGGACAGTGTCCTACGAGCAGTACTTC
TRBV19	TRBJ1-5	-	TRBD1	CASAVGGPGSQHF	TGTGCCAGTGCGGTAGGGGGCCCGGGATCCCAGCATTTT
TRBV12-3/TRBV12-4	TRBJ1-1	-	TRBD1	CASRVQGATEAFF	TGTGCCAGCAGGGTTCAGGGGGCGACTGAAGCTTTCTTT
TRBV4-1	TRBJ1-1	-	TRBD1	CASSRAGGADTEAFF	TGCGCCAGCAGCCGGGCAGGGGGCGCAGACACTGAAGCTTTCTTT
TRBV3-1/TRBV3-2	TRBJ1-2	-	TRBD1	CASSYGTGGRDGYTF	TGTGCCAGCAGCTACGGGACAGGGGGCAGGGATGGCTACACCTTC
TRBV5-4	TRBJ1-3	few	-	CASSSPGGNTIYF	TGTGCCAGCAGCTCGCCAGGTGGAAACACCATATATTTT
TRBV11-2	TRBJ2-7	-	TRBD2	CASSLSGGDSYEQYF	TGTGCCAGCAGCTTGAGCGGGGGGGATTCCTACGAGCAGTACTTC
TRBV19	TRBJ2-1	-	TRBD1	CASRVWGDSRGLGEQFF	TGTGCCAGTAGAGTATGGGGAGATAGCAGGGGGTTGGGTGAGCAGTTCTTC
TRBV18	TRBJ1-3	-	-	CASSRTADSGNTIYF	TGTGCCAGCTCACGTACGGCGGACTCTGGAAACACCATATATTTT
TRBV2	TRBJ1-2	-	TRBD1	CASIRDSTNYGYTF	TGTGCCAGCATTAGGGACAGCACCAACTATGGCTACACCTTC
TRBV5-8	TRBJ1-6	many	-	CASSSQRSPLHF	TGTGCCAGCAGCTCCCAGCGAAGTCCCCTCCACTTT
TRBV7-9	TRBJ2-7	-	-	CASSFRDSYEQYF	TGTGCCAGCAGCTTTCGGGACTCCTACGAGCAGTACTTC
TRBV24-1	TRBJ2-1	-	TRBD1	CATSEPGTVNNEQFF	TGTGCCACCAGTGAGCCGGGGACAGTAAACAATGAGCAGTTCTTC
TRBV2	TRBJ2-5	few	TRBD1	CASSSDRDRQETQYF	TGTGCCAGCAGTTCAGACAGGGACCGGCAAGAGACCCAGTACTTC